The T cell receptor beta chain under discussion was sequenced for a study of monozygotic twins with inflammatory bowel disease. The CDR3 is made up of 13 amino acids. CDR1 and CDR2 (germline): SGHVS, FNYEAQ. From its re-call of the 5' RACE reads, TCRdb lists each CDR3 protein once, without DNA. This repertoire includes 310,000 or so distinct CDR3 sequences. Sample: blood. The J gene is TRBJ1-1, the V gene TRBV7-6; TCRdb outputs TRBD1, but without DNA this stays unchecked. This TCR was sampled from a human donor with ulcerative colitis or Crohn's disease, or a healthy co-twin of an affected twin (not recorded which). The CDR3 here is CASSDRGRGEAFF.